Included here is one T cell receptor beta chain sequence, with context. This entry comes from a study of shared T cell receptors in the human thymus. CDR3 length: 15 amino acids. Germline V gives CDR1 LGHNA, CDR2 YSLEER. With 1 base clipped from V and 5 bases from J, the junction kept 6 bases outside the gene matches. The assay was immunoSEQ multiplex PCR, and TCRdb's table has in-frame clones only and misses some. Here the sample spans roughly 660,000 clones, 88% being singletons. This same sample was also taken into another study, of human thymus T cells. That report notes: During corrective heart surgery, resections were taken, and the thymus tissue came from them. Seemingly biased V and J gene usage marked thymic and blood repertoires. Related studies noted strongly shared thymic repertoires across unrelated people.

This sequence originates from a boy in the first two years of life with a congenital heart defect. The rearrangement joins TRBV4-3 to TRBJ1-1; 8 bases fit TRBD1. The sequenced material came from thymocytes. The CDR3, as DNA: TGCGCCAGCAGCCAAGGAGGACAGGGTCGGACTGAAGCTTTCTTT. Translation gives CASSQGGQGRTEAFF.